Included here is one TCR beta chain sequence, with context. These data are taken from a study of OX40 agonist ivuxolimab in advanced cancers. Study-level information: Prior anti-PD-1, anti-PD-L1 or anti-CTLA-4 therapy was allowed; 40% to 50% had some.

The CDR3 is made up of 13 amino acids. V dropped 4 bases and J dropped 3 bases, with 10 bases sitting between them. Per germline, CDR1 SGHDT and CDR2 YYEEEE. Measured with immunoSEQ multiplex PCR; TCRdb has only the in-frame clones, and not every one. Of 55,000 to 90,000 clones listed, around 90% are singletons. This sample comprised CD4+ or CD8+ T cells sorted from blood, obtained in a trial of the OX40 agonist ivuxolimab. This chain links TRBV5-6 with TRBJ1-2; tentative D call: TRBD1 (5 bases). This sequence was found in an adult with an advanced solid tumor such as melanoma, head and neck, liver or kidney cancer. CDR3 nucleotides: TGTGCCAGCAGCCCCGCAGGGTACTATGGCTACACCTTC. Translated, it gives CASSPAGYYGYTF.